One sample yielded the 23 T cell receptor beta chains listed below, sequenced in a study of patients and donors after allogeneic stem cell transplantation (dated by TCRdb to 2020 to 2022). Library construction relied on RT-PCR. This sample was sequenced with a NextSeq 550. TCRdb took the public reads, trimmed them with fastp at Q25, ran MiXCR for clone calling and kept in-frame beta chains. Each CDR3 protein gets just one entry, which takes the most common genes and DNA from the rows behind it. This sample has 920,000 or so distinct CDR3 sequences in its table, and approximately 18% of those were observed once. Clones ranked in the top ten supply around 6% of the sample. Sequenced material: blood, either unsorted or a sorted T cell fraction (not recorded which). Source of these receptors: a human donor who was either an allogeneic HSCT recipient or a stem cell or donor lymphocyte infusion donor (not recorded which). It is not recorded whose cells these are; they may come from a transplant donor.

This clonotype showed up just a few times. The CDR3 DNA is TGTGCCAGCAGTTATAGAGGGACTAGCACAGATACGCAGTATTTT. Its protein product is CASSYRGTSTDTQYF. The chain has TRBV6-2 or TRBV6-3 and TRBJ2-3, with TRBD2 as a possible D gene (6 bases). With 3 bases removed from V and 0 bases from J, the gap between germline ends came to 10 bases. Per germline, CDR1 MNHEY and CDR2 SVGEGT. CDR3 length equals 15 residues.

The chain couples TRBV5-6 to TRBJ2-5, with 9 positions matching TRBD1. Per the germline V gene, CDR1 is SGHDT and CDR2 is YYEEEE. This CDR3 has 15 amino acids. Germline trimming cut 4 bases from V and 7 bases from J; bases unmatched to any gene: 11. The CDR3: CASSTTGGQGGTQYF. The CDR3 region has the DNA TGTGCCAGCAGCACCACAGGGGGCCAAGGGGGGACCCAGTACTTC.

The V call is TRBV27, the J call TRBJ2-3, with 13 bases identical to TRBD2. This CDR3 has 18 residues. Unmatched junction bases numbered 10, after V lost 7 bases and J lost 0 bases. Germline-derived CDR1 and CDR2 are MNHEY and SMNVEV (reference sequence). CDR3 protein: CASTSGGLAGYSTDTQYF. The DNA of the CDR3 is TGTGCCAGCACCTCCGGGGGACTAGCGGGGTACAGCACAGATACGCAGTATTTT.

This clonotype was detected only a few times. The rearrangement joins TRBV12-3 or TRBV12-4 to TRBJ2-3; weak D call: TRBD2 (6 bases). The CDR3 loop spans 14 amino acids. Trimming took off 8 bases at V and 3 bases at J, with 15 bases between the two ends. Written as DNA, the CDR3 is TGTGCCAGCCTATCGCGGGGTAGTACAGATACGCAGTATTTT. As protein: CASLSRGSTDTQYF.

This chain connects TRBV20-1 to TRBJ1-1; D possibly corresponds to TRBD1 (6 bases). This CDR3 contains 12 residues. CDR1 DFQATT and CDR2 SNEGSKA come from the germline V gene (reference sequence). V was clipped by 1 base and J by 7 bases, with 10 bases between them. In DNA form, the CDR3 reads TGCAGTGCTAGAGCGGGGGCTGGTGAAGCTTTCTTT. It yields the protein CSARAGAGEAFF.

The CDR3 here is CASRTGQGKAYGYTF. The CDR3 coding sequence is TGTGCCAGCAGGACGGGACAGGGGAAGGCGTATGGCTACACCTTC. The chain has TRBV6-2 or TRBV6-3 and TRBJ1-2, with 10 bases lining up with TRBD1. The CDR3 runs to 15 residues. After removal of 6 bases from V and 5 bases from J, the junction contained 9 bases not matched to a gene. Germline V gene sequence: CDR1 MNHEY, CDR2 SVGEGT.

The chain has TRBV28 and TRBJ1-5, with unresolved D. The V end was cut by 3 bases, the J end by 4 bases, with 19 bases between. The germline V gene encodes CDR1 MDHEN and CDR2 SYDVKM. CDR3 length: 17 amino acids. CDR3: CASSFPTTRFWNQPQHF. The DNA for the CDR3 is TGTGCCAGCAGTTTCCCCACCACGCGGTTTTGGAATCAGCCCCAGCATTTT.

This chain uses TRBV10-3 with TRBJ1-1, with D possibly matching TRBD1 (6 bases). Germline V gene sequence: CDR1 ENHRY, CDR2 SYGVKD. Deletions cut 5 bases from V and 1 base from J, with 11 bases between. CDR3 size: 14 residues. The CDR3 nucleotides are TGTGCCATCAGTCAAACAGGGTCGAACACTGAAGCTTTCTTT. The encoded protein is CAISQTGSNTEAFF.

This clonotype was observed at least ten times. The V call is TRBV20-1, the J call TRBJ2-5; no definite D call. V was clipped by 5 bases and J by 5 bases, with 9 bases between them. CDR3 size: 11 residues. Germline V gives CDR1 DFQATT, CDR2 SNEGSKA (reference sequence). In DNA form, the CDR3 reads TGCAGTGCTGCTGCTGGGGAGACCCAGTACTTC. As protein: CSAAAGETQYF.

The CDR3 sequence is CASSLDRGEQAFF. DNA for the CDR3: TGTGCCAGCAGTTTAGACAGGGGAGAACAAGCTTTCTTT. The rearrangement uses TRBV12-3 or TRBV12-4 and TRBJ1-1; 7 nucleotides match TRBD1. This CDR3 spans 13 amino acids. The junction had 5 bases not matched to a gene; V was cut back by 1 base and J by 9 bases.

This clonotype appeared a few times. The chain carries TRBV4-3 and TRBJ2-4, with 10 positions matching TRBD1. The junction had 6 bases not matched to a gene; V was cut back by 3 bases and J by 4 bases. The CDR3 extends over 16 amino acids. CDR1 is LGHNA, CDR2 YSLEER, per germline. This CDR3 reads CASSQGADRGKNIQYF. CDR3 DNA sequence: TGCGCCAGCAGCCAGGGAGCGGACAGGGGGAAAAACATTCAGTACTTC.

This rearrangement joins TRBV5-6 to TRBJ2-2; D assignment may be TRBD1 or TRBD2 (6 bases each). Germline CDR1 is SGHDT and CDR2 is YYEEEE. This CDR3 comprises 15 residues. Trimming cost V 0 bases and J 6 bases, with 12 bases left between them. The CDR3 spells CASSLDPGAAGELFF. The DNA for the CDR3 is TGTGCCAGCAGCTTGGATCCGGGGGCCGCCGGGGAGCTGTTTTTT.

The CDR3 spells CATSREGLAGITDTQYF. The CDR3 nucleotides are TGTGCCACCAGCAGGGAGGGACTAGCGGGGATCACAGATACGCAGTATTTT. This chain joins TRBV15 and TRBJ2-3; the match to TRBD2 covers 13 bases. This CDR3 is built from 17 residues. CDR1 is LNHNV, CDR2 YYDKDF, per germline (reference sequence). V lost 3 bases, J lost 2 bases, and 5 bases stayed unmatched.

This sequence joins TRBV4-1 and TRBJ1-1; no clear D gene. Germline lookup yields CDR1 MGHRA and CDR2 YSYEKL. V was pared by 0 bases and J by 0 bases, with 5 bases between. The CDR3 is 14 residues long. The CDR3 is CASSQETMNTEAFF. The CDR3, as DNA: TGCGCCAGCAGCCAAGAGACGATGAACACTGAAGCTTTCTTT.

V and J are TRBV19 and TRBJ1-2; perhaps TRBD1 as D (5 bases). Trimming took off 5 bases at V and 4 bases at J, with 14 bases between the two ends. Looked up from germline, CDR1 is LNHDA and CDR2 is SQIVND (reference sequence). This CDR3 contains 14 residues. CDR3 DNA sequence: TGTGCCAGTAGTCCAGCAGGGCAGGTCTATGGCTACACCTTC. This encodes CASSPAGQVYGYTF.

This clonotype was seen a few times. The CDR3 loop is CSVGSVFTEAFF. The CDR3 nucleotides read TGCAGCGTTGGGAGTGTTTTCACTGAAGCTTTCTTT. The chain couples TRBV29-1 to TRBJ1-1; no clear D gene. V was clipped by 4 bases and J by 4 bases, with 10 bases between them. The V gene's germline CDR1 is SQVTM and CDR2 ANQGSEA. The CDR3 covers 12 residues.

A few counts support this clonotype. The CDR3 loop is CASGLAISYEQYF. CDR3 bases: TGTGCCAGCGGACTAGCGATCTCCTACGAGCAGTACTTC. V and J are TRBV27 and TRBJ2-7; 9 nucleotides agree with TRBD2. Trimming at V came to 8 bases and at J to 0 bases, leaving 2 bases not matched to a gene. The germline V gene has CDR1 MNHEY and CDR2 SMNVEV (reference sequence). This CDR3 has 13 residues.

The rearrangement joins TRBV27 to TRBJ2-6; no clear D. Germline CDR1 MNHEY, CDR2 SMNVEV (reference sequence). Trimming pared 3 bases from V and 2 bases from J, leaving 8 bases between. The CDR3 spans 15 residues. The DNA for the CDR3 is TGTGCCAGCAGTTTGATCCAGACTGGGGCCAACGTCCTGACTTTC. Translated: CASSLIQTGANVLTF.

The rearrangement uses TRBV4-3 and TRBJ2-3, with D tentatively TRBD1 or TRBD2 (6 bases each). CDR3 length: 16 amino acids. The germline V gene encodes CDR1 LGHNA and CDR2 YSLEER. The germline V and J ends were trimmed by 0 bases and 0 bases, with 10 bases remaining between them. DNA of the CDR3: TGCGCCAGCAGCCAAGATTGGGGGGCTAGCACAGATACGCAGTATTTT. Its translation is CASSQDWGASTDTQYF.

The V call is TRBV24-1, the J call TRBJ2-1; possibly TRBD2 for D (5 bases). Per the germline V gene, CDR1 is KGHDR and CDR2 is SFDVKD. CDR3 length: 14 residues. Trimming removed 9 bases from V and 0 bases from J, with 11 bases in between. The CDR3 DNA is TGTGCCACCTCCGGGGAGACCTCCTACAATGAGCAGTTCTTC. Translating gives CATSGETSYNEQFF.

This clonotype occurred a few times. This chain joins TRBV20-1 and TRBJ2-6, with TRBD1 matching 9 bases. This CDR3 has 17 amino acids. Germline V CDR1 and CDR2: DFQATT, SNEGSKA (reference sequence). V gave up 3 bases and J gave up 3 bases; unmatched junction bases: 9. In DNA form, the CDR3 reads TGCAGTGCTAGGTTTCCAAACAGGGGGCTTGGGGCCAACGTCCTGACTTTC. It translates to CSARFPNRGLGANVLTF.

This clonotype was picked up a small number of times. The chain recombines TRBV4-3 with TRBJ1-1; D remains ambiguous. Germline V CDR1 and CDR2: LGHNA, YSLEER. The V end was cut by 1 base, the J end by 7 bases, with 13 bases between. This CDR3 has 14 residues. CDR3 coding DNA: TGCGCCAGCAGCCAAGGCCTTGGAGACATTGAAGCTTTCTTT. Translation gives CASSQGLGDIEAFF.

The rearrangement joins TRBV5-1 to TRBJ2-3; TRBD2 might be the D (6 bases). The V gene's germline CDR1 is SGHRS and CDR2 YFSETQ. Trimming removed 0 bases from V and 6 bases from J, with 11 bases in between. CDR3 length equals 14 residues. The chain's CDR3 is CASSLEDYQDTQYF. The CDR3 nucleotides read TGCGCCAGCAGCTTGGAGGACTACCAGGATACGCAGTATTTT.